These 25 T cell receptor gamma chains were all obtained from the same sample, sequenced in a study of gamma delta lymphoproliferative disorders and STAT genes. Genomic DNA from isolated PBMCs served as the sequencing template. TCRdb re-called the multiplex PCR reads through CATT. In the table there are about 2,300 gamma-chain clones, around 12% of which are singletons. The sample taken for sequencing was blood. These receptors were obtained from a human donor with gamma-delta T-cell large granular lymphocyte leukemia.

Ten or more counts support this clone. The J gene is TRGJ1 or TRGJ2, the V gene TRGV2. The J gene comes from matching the DNA to germline here; TCRdb lacks it. Per the germline V gene, CDR1 is EGSNGY and CDR2 is YDSYNSKV. J was trimmed by 8 bases and V by 0 bases; bases with no gene match: 10. The CDR3 consists of 14 residues. In DNA form, the CDR3 reads TGTGCCACCTGGGACGGGCGGGGAGGAAATAAGAAACTCTTT. This translates into CATWDGRGGNKKLF.

This clone was seen repeatedly, ten times or more. The V gene is TRGV5, the J gene TRGJ1 or TRGJ2. No J segment appears in TCRdb, so it was assigned here by matching the sequence to germline. The CDR3 spans 13 residues. J lost 6 bases, V lost 3 bases, and 8 bases had no gene match. Germline CDR1 is VINAFY and CDR2 is YDVSNSKD. CDR3 nucleotides: TGTGCCACCTGGGACCTACAGGGTTATAAGAAACTCTTT. As protein: CATWDLQGYKKLF.

This clone occurred many times. The protein TCRdb lists belongs to a much larger clone and differs from this DNA's translation at residue 4, which points to a read error; the protein shown is made from the DNA. V and J are TRGV9 and TRGJ1 or TRGJ2. TCRdb offers no J gene call, so here the DNA was matched to germline to obtain one. V lost 9 bases to trimming and J lost 12 bases; unmatched junction nucleotides: 8. In germline, CDR1 is GITISATS, CDR2 ISYDGTV (reference sequence). The CDR3 length is 9 residues. This CDR3 is CALKRGKLF. The CDR3, as DNA: TGTGCCTTGAAGAGGGGGAAACTCTTT.

This clone was counted ten times or more. The chain carries TRGV11 and TRGJP2. Here the J gene came from matching the DNA to germline, since TCRdb omits it. TRGV11 is filed as an ORF, its function uncertain. This CDR3 region has 19 residues. The V segment lost 0 bases and the J segment 9 bases; nucleotides outside the gene matches: 19. This chain's CDR3 is CACWIRHSLQRVTNWIKTF. The CDR3 DNA sequence: TGTGCCTGCTGGATTAGGCACAGTCTACAGCGTGTAACGAATTGGATCAAGACGTTT.

This clone came up many times. The genes are TRGV4 and TRGJ1 or TRGJ2. The J gene, left out of TCRdb, was set here by checking the DNA against germline. Germline-derived CDR1 and CDR2 are EGSTGY and YDSYTSSV. This CDR3 has 12 amino acids. The V and J ends lost 5 bases and 0 bases, in that order; junction bases with no gene match: 1. CDR3 in amino acids: CATWANYYKKLF. The CDR3 DNA follows: TGTGCCACCTGGGCGAATTATTATAAGAAACTCTTT.

V usage is TRGV9 and J usage is TRGJP1. The J gene was not available in TCRdb and was assigned here by matching the DNA to germline segments. The V and J ends lost 0 bases and 4 bases, in that order; junction bases with no gene match: 5. The CDR3 totals 15 residues. Germline V gives CDR1 GITISATS, CDR2 ISYDGTV (reference sequence). CDR3: CALWEVQGTGWFKIF. The CDR3 bases are TGTGCCTTGTGGGAGGTGCAGGGCACTGGTTGGTTCAAGATATTT.

By share of the sample, this clone is medium-sized. This sample also contains other DNA sequences that code for the same CDR3. This chain uses TRGV10 with TRGJ1 or TRGJ2. TCRdb is silent on the J gene; assignment here came from matching the DNA to germline. TRGV10 is designated an ORF whose function remains uncertain. V trimming: 9 bases; J trimming: 3 bases; junction bases outside the gene matches: 3. CDR3 size: 11 residues. The CDR3 spells CAACFYYKKLF. The CDR3 region has the DNA TGTGCTGCGTGTTTTTATTATAAGAAACTCTTT.

This clone was seen many times. The chain employs TRGV4 and TRGJ1 or TRGJ2. No J gene was available from TCRdb, and it was assigned here by a germline match of the DNA. Germline-derived CDR1 and CDR2 are EGSTGY and YDSYTSSV. The CDR3 runs to 13 residues. Unmatched junction bases numbered 4, after V lost 2 bases and J lost 3 bases. The CDR3 sequence: CATWDAFYYKKLF. CDR3 bases: TGTGCCACCTGGGATGCGTTTTATTATAAGAAACTCTTT.

At least ten counts were recorded for this clone. V is TRGV4 and J is TRGJ1 or TRGJ2. Here the J gene came from matching the DNA to germline, since TCRdb omits it. The junction had 8 bases not matched to a gene; V was cut back by 5 bases and J by 4 bases. From germline, CDR1 is EGSTGY and CDR2 YDSYTSSV. The CDR3 contains 13 residues. The CDR3: CATWVAWYYKKLF. DNA for the CDR3: TGTGCCACCTGGGTGGCGTGGTATTATAAGAAACTCTTT.

The chain carries TRGV2 and TRGJ1 or TRGJ2. The J gene, not given by TCRdb, was assigned here from a germline match of the nucleotide sequence. The trim removed 1 base at V and 8 bases at J, leaving 8 bases unmatched. The CDR3 consists of 13 residues. Germline lookup yields CDR1 EGSNGY and CDR2 YDSYNSKV. CDR3 in amino acids: CATWDGSHDKKLF. CDR3 coding DNA: TGTGCCACCTGGGACGGTTCACATGATAAGAAACTCTTT.

This clone is classed as medium-sized. J is TRGJ1 or TRGJ2 and V is TRGV10. The J gene was not available in TCRdb and was assigned here by matching the DNA to germline segments. TRGV10 is flagged as an ORF with uncertain function. The CDR3 loop spans 14 amino acids. The ends lost 8 bases at V and 0 bases at J; junction bases unmatched: 8. In nucleotides, the CDR3 is TGTGCTGCGTGGGGTGCGTCGAATTATTATAAGAAACTCTTT. Its translation: CAAWGASNYYKKLF.

This clone is judged medium-sized. The gene calls are TRGV11 and TRGJP2. No J gene is reported in TCRdb; it was inferred here by comparing the DNA with germline. TRGV11 is an ORF, with its function uncertain. Trimming at V came to 3 bases and at J to 7 bases, leaving 2 bases not matched to a gene. CDR3 size: 13 residues. CDR3 protein: CACWIRVDWIKTF. CDR3 bases: TGTGCCTGCTGGATTAGGGTTGATTGGATCAAGACGTTT.

This clone was seen a handful of times. This DNA's translation differs at residue 8 from TCRdb's protein, which comes from a much larger clone; a read error is likely, and the protein shown is translated from the DNA. The V gene call reads TRGV9; no J gene was called. CDR1 is GITISATS, CDR2 ISYDGTV, per germline (reference sequence). The CDR3 is 9 amino acids. CDR3 sequence: CALERGKIF. CDR3 bases: TGTGCCTTGGAGAGGGGGAAAATCTTT.

The chain carries TRGV9 and TRGJP. TCRdb gives no J gene; it was assigned here by matching the DNA to germline. Germline values: CDR1 GITISATS, CDR2 ISYDGTV (reference sequence). This CDR3 spans 13 amino acids. J was trimmed by 17 bases and V by 1 base; bases with no gene match: 5. CDR3 coding DNA: TGTGCCTTGTGGGAGGTTGGGCAAAAAATCAAGGTATTT. It translates to CALWEVGQKIKVF.

Judged by abundance, this clone is medium-sized (0.01 to 0.1%). The chain is built from TRGV11 and TRGJ1 or TRGJ2. Here the J gene was assigned by germline matching of the DNA, as TCRdb has none. TRGV11 is noted as an ORF with a role that remains uncertain. V lost 6 bases, J lost 5 bases, and 10 bases stayed unmatched. The CDR3 has 14 amino acids. The CDR3 DNA reads as TGTGCCTGCTGGATTGGTCGCCGCCATTATAAGAAACTCTTT. Its protein product is CACWIGRRHYKKLF.

This chain links TRGV4 with TRGJP1. No J gene was available from TCRdb, and it was assigned here by a germline match of the DNA. Germline V gives CDR1 EGSTGY, CDR2 YDSYTSSV. Unmatched junction bases numbered 5, after V lost 10 bases and J lost 0 bases. This CDR3 has 13 residues. CDR3: CATSHTTGWFKIF. Here the CDR3 DNA reads TGTGCCACATCCCATACCACTGGTTGGTTCAAGATATTT.

This clone has ten or more counts. J is TRGJP and V is TRGV5. Because TCRdb records no J gene, it was assigned here through a match of the DNA to germline. Germline loops: CDR1 VINAFY, CDR2 YDVSNSKD. J lost 7 bases, V lost 0 bases, and 6 bases had no gene match. This CDR3 contains 17 residues. The CDR3 is CATWDRPGELGKKIKVF. The CDR3 nucleotides are TGTGCCACCTGGGACAGGCCGGGGGAGTTGGGCAAAAAAATCAAGGTATTT.

This clone has ten or more counts. A read error likely explains why the TCRdb protein, taken from a much larger clone, differs from this DNA's translation at residue 5; the protein shown is translated from the DNA. The rearrangement joins TRGV9 to TRGJP. The J gene, absent from TCRdb, was called here by matching the DNA to germline. Germline CDR1 GITISATS, CDR2 ISYDGTV (reference sequence). The CDR3 totals 16 residues. The CDR3 region is CALWKVEELGKKIKVF. Here the CDR3 DNA reads TGTGCCTTGTGGAAGGTGGAAGAGTTGGGCAAAAAAATCAAGGTATTT.

This clone is labeled medium-sized. This specimen includes other DNA sequences encoding the same CDR3. The J gene is TRGJ1 or TRGJ2, the V gene TRGV2. The J gene is absent in TCRdb and was assigned here via DNA matching to germline. J was trimmed by 4 bases and V by 0 bases; bases with no gene match: 6. The CDR3 length is 14 residues. Germline V gene lookup returns CDR1 EGSNGY and CDR2 YDSYNSKV. In DNA, the CDR3 is TGTGCCACCTGGGACGGGCCTCGGTATTATAAGAAACTCTTT. This codes for CATWDGPRYYKKLF.

This clone came up many times. The chain employs TRGV4 and TRGJ1 or TRGJ2. The J gene was not available in TCRdb and was assigned here by matching the DNA to germline segments. From germline, CDR1 is EGSTGY and CDR2 YDSYTSSV. V lost 2 bases, J lost 0 bases, and 1 base stayed unmatched. This CDR3 spans 13 amino acids. This chain's CDR3 is CATWDVNYYKKLF. In DNA, the CDR3 is TGTGCCACCTGGGATGTGAATTATTATAAGAAACTCTTT.

This clone was picked up a small number of times. A read error likely explains why the TCRdb protein, taken from a much larger clone, differs from this DNA's translation at residue 8; the protein shown is translated from the DNA. The V call is TRGV10, the J call TRGJP1. TCRdb carries no J gene annotation; the J gene was assigned here by matching the DNA with germline. TRGV10 is an ORF for which the function is uncertain. The V and J ends lost 8 bases and 7 bases, in that order; junction bases with no gene match: 11. This CDR3 has 14 residues. The CDR3 protein is CAAWDSPNGWFKIF. In nucleotides, the CDR3 is TGTGCTGCGTGGGACTCGCCTAATGGTTGGTTCAAGATATTT.

This clone counts as medium-sized. This chain uses TRGV4 with TRGJ1 or TRGJ2. Germline matching of the DNA provided the J gene here, since TCRdb leaves it blank. In germline, CDR1 is EGSTGY, CDR2 YDSYTSSV. J gave up 7 bases and V 3 bases, and 9 bases lay outside the gene matches. This CDR3 region has 13 residues. The CDR3 DNA is TGTGCCACCTGGGATCCGGAAGGGTATAAGAAACTCTTT. Its translation: CATWDPEGYKKLF.

This clone has a count of ten or more. The rearrangement uses TRGV9 and TRGJ1 or TRGJ2. TCRdb carries no J gene annotation; the J gene was assigned here by matching the DNA with germline. The V gene end was trimmed by 1 base and the J gene end by 3 bases; junction bases not matched to a gene: 3. Germline CDR1 and CDR2: GITISATS and ISYDGTV (reference sequence). The CDR3 consists of 13 residues. The CDR3 reads CALWEVVYYKKLF. The DNA of the CDR3 is TGTGCCTTGTGGGAGGTTGTTTATTATAAGAAACTCTTT.

In its sample, this clone ranks as medium-sized (0.01 to 0.1%). The limits of the CDR3 on the DNA are not certain, so only TCRdb's listed CDR3 is given. With the J gene uncalled, the V gene is TRGV11. TRGV11 is labeled an ORF, and its function is uncertain. The CDR3 extends over 17 residues, inclusive of both ends. The CDR3 protein is CTTVPAGLGTTAYKKLF.

This clone was seen more than once but under ten times. With a much larger clone just one base away, this may be a read error. Different DNA sequences within this sample yield the same CDR3. The V gene is given as TRGV11, and no J gene call is available. TRGV11 is sorted into the ORF group, with uncertain function. The CDR3 consists of 17 residues. The chain's CDR3 is CACWIRHGCRNYYKKLF. The CDR3 coding sequence is TGTGCCTGCTGGATTAGGCACGGTTGTAGGAATTATTATAAGAAACTTTTT.